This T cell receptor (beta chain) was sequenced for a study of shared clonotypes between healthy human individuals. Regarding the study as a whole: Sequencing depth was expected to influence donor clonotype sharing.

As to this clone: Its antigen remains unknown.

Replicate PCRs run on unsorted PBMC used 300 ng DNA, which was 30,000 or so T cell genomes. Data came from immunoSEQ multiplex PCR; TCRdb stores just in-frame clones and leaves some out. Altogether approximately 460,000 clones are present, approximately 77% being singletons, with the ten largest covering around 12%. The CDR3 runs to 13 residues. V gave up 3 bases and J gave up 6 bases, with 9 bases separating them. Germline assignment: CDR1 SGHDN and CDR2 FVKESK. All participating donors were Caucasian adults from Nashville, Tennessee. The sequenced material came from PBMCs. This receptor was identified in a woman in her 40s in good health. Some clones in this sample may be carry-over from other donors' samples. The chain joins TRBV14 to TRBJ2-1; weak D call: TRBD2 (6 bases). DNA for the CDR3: TGTGCCAGCAGCCACCCGGGGGTCAATGAGCAGTTCTTC. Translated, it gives CASSHPGVNEQFF.